The 12 T cell receptor beta chains presented below share a single source sample, sequenced in a study of shared clonotypes between healthy human individuals (dated by TCRdb to between 2020 and 2021). The library was obtained by the immunoSEQ multiplex PCR assay. TCRdb obtained this table from immuneACCESS and retained in-frame rearrangements with V and J assigned. These tables miss some clones; where compared with another copy, unresolved V genes account for less than half of the shortfall, and the remainder is unexplained. The sample has about 2.4 million clones on record, roughly 93% of them singletons. Of the sample, around 0.4% falls within the top ten clones. Sequences were obtained from naive CD4+ T cells from PBMCs. Per the publication, the cell subset or site label means: CD45RA+ positively selected. The receptor set was obtained from a man younger than 35 in good health. Some clones in this sample may be carry-over from other donors' samples.

V is TRBV5-1 and J is TRBJ2-3, with TRBD2 matching over 14 bases. CDR1 is SGHRS and CDR2 is YFSETQ in the germline V gene. V was clipped by 4 bases and J by 4 bases; unmatched bases: 8. The CDR3 length is 17 residues. CDR3 bases: TGCGCCAGCAGCCAACGACTAGCGGGAGGGGTGGCAGATACGCAGTATTTT. It specifies CASSQRLAGGVADTQYF. Full variable domain (rest looked up from reference TRBV5-1 and TRBJ2-3): KAGVTQTPRYLIKTRGQQVTLSCSPISGHRSVSWYQQTPGQGLQFLFEYFSETQRNKGNFPGRFSGRQFSNSRSEMNVSTLELGDSALYLCASSQRLAGGVADTQYFGPGTRLTVL.

V usage is TRBV6-1 and J usage is TRBJ2-6; D is undetermined. Looked up from germline, CDR1 is MNHNS and CDR2 is SASEGT. The CDR3 is 15 residues long. The V end lost 3 bases, the J end lost 3 bases, and 9 bases lay between the germline ends. The CDR3 region is CASSERGGGANVLTF. In nucleotides, the CDR3 is TGTGCCAGCAGTGAGCGCGGTGGTGGGGCCAACGTCCTGACTTTC.

This clone was counted only a few times. DNA for the CDR3: TGTGCCAGTATCGCCCTCGGGAACACTGAAGCTTTCTTT. It encodes CASIALGNTEAFF. The chain joins TRBV19 to TRBJ1-1; D is undetermined. The germline gives CDR1 LNHDA, CDR2 SQIVND (reference sequence). This CDR3 is 13 amino acids long. Deletions cut 7 bases from V and 1 base from J, with 10 bases between.

J is TRBJ2-3 and V is TRBV9; 12 bases line up with TRBD2. CDR1 SGDLS and CDR2 YYNGEE come from the germline V gene. This CDR3 has 18 amino acids. V was clipped by 3 bases and J by 4 bases; unmatched bases: 12. CDR3 bases: TGTGCCAGCAGCGCAGGATTACGACTAGCGGGAGCATCAGATACGCAGTATTTT. It yields the protein CASSAGLRLAGASDTQYF.

The CDR3 loop reads CASSTGQGSPYEQYF. CDR3 DNA: TGTGCCAGCAGCACGGGACAGGGCAGCCCCTACGAGCAGTACTTC. The chain combines TRBV5-4 with TRBJ2-7; 9 bases match TRBD1. CDR1 is SGHNT and CDR2 is YYREEE in the germline V gene (reference sequence). The trim removed 4 bases at V and 2 bases at J, leaving 7 bases unmatched. CDR3 size: 15 residues.

The V call is TRBV30, the J call TRBJ1-6, with D perhaps matching TRBD1 (5 bases). V lost 2 bases to trimming and J lost 0 bases, with 14 bases between them. Germline V gene data show CDR1 as GTSNPN and CDR2 as SVGIG (reference sequence). This CDR3 comprises 17 residues. Here the CDR3 reads CAWSPRAGSSYNSPLHF. CDR3 DNA: TGTGCCTGGAGTCCCCGTGCAGGGAGCTCCTATAATTCACCCCTCCACTTT. The variable domain in full, completed from reference TRBV30 and TRBJ1-6, reads SQTIHQWPATLVQPVGSPLSLECTVEGTSNPNLYWYRQAAGRGLQLLFYSVGIGQISSEVPQNLSASRPQDRQFILSSKKLLLSDSGFYLCAWSPRAGSSYNSPLHFGNGTRLTVT.

The J gene is TRBJ1-2, the V gene TRBV5-5; a weak D match, TRBD1 (6 bases). This CDR3 region has 15 residues. V gave up 4 bases and J gave up 2 bases, with 15 bases separating them. In germline, CDR1 is SGHKS, CDR2 YYEKEE (reference sequence). This CDR3 reads CASSPNPGANYGYTF. Here the CDR3 DNA reads TGTGCCAGCAGCCCAAACCCAGGGGCGAACTATGGCTACACCTTC.

This clone was observed a single time. The rearrangement links TRBV5-1 to TRBJ2-7; 10 nucleotides agree with TRBD1. CDR1 is SGHRS, CDR2 YFSETQ, per germline. CDR3 length: 15 residues. Trimming at V came to 3 bases and at J to 4 bases, leaving 7 bases not matched to a gene. As DNA, the CDR3 is TGCGCCAGCAGCTGGGGACAGGGGCCGGAGTACGAGCAGTACTTC. It specifies CASSWGQGPEYEQYF. Full variable domain (remainder filled in from reference TRBV5-1 and TRBJ2-7): KAGVTQTPRYLIKTRGQQVTLSCSPISGHRSVSWYQQTPGQGLQFLFEYFSETQRNKGNFPGRFSGRQFSNSRSEMNVSTLELGDSALYLCASSWGQGPEYEQYFGPGTRLTVT.

The chain couples TRBV5-1 to TRBJ2-3; 9 bases map to TRBD1. V lost 5 bases, J lost 5 bases, and 9 bases stayed unmatched. Germline CDR1 and CDR2: SGHRS and YFSETQ. The CDR3 has 15 residues. DNA for the CDR3: TGCGCCAGCAGTTCGGGACAGGGATTAGAAGATACGCAGTATTTT. It specifies CASSSGQGLEDTQYF.

Here the CDR3 reads CASSSGPNGGPTNEKLFF. CDR3 coding DNA: TGTGCCAGCAGCTCGGGCCCTAACGGGGGCCCAACTAATGAAAAACTGTTTTTT. This chain connects TRBV5-6 to TRBJ1-4; TRBD1 is a possible D gene (6 bases). CDR3 size: 18 residues. Germline V gene sequence: CDR1 SGHDT, CDR2 YYEEEE. V lost 3 bases and J lost 0, with 18 bases in between.

The chain carries TRBV27 and TRBJ2-7; TRBD1 matches 7 bases. The CDR3 runs to 15 residues. The V segment lost 6 bases and the J segment 2 bases; nucleotides outside the gene matches: 10. Germline loops: CDR1 MNHEY, CDR2 SMNVEV (reference sequence). The CDR3 nucleotides read TGTGCCAGCAGCCTACCGGGACAGCCTCCCTACGAGCAGTACTTC. This codes for CASSLPGQPPYEQYF.

This clone was seen only once. The gene calls are TRBV12-5 and TRBJ2-3; 8 bases are shared with TRBD2. V lost 3 bases to trimming and J lost 6 bases; unmatched junction nucleotides: 8. Germline CDR1 and CDR2: LGHNT and FRNRAP. The CDR3 runs 15 residues. This CDR3 is CASGFSGSRGDTQYF. CDR3 nucleotide sequence: TGTGCTAGTGGTTTCAGCGGGAGCCGGGGCGATACGCAGTATTTT.